Shown below are 8 T cell receptor beta chains from a single sample sequenced in a study of beta chain features in type 1 diabetes. The study reverse transcribed the entire isolated RNA, so it sequenced expressed TCRB transcripts. Produced via immunoSEQ multiplex PCR; TCRdb's table is partial and in-frame only. The data show under 800,000 clones, roughly a sixth seen once. Source material: naive CD4+ T cells from blood. The receptor source for this set is a man between 18 and 29 years old in good health.

This clone showed up just a few times. At the DNA level, this CDR3 is encoded by other sequences in the same sample as well. This chain uses TRBV7-2 with TRBJ1-2; D may be TRBD1 (5 bases). The CDR3 sequence is 14 residues long. V was clipped by 1 base and J by 2 bases, with 8 bases between them. CDR1 SGHTA and CDR2 FQGNSA come from the germline V gene. In DNA, the CDR3 is TGTGCCAGCAGCTTAGGGCAGGGAAACTATGGCTACACCTTC. This gives the protein CASSLGQGNYGYTF.

This clone has just a few counts. J is TRBJ2-3 and V is TRBV7-9, with 15 bases lining up with TRBD2. Trimming at V came to 5 bases and at J to 6 bases, leaving 3 bases not matched to a gene. Germline CDR1 is SEHNR and CDR2 is FQNEAQ (reference sequence). This CDR3 is built from 15 residues. The DNA for the CDR3 is TGTGCCAGCAGCCGGACTAGCGGGAGGGCGGATACGCAGTATTTT. Encoded protein: CASSRTSGRADTQYF.

This chain joins TRBV5-4 and TRBJ2-2; D is unresolved. This CDR3 region has 15 residues. The V end was cut by 0 bases, the J end by 6 bases, with 12 bases between. Germline CDR1 SGHNT, CDR2 YYREEE (reference sequence). CDR3 DNA sequence: TGTGCCAGCAGCTTGGGACAAAATAATGCCGGGGAGCTGTTTTTT. Translation gives CASSLGQNNAGELFF. Full variable domain (remainder filled in from reference TRBV5-4 and TRBJ2-2): ETGVTQSPTHLIKTRGQQVTLRCSSQSGHNTVSWYQQALGQGPQFIFQYYREEENGRGNFPPRFSGLQFPNYSSELNVNALELDDSALYLCASSLGQNNAGELFFGEGSRLTVL.

The rearrangement links TRBV18 to TRBJ2-2; D remains unclear. The CDR3 runs 14 residues. Germline V gene data show CDR1 as KGHSH and CDR2 as LQKENI. The ends were cut back, 1 base at V and 4 bases at J, with 7 bases in the middle. The CDR3 bases are TGTGCCAGCTCACCACAAGCGATCACCGGGGAGCTGTTTTTT. Amino acid sequence: CASSPQAITGELFF.

This clone has just a few counts. This rearrangement joins TRBV5-1 to TRBJ2-5; 15 bases agree with TRBD2. The CDR3 runs to 17 residues. V lost 4 bases, J lost 4 bases, and 8 bases stayed unmatched. Germline CDR1 and CDR2: SGHRS and YFSETQ. The CDR3 bases are TGCGCCAGCAGCCCCGGACTAGCGGGAGGGACCCGAGAGACCCAGTACTTC. Its translation: CASSPGLAGGTRETQYF. Full variable domain (remainder filled in from reference TRBV5-1 and TRBJ2-5): KAGVTQTPRYLIKTRGQQVTLSCSPISGHRSVSWYQQTPGQGLQFLFEYFSETQRNKGNFPGRFSGRQFSNSRSEMNVSTLELGDSALYLCASSPGLAGGTRETQYFGPGTRLLVL.

The sample holds a few counts of this clone. The chain couples TRBV30 to TRBJ2-1; 10 nucleotides line up with TRBD2. This CDR3 has 16 residues. Germline CDR1 and CDR2: GTSNPN and SVGIG (reference sequence). V was pared by 0 bases and J by 4 bases, with 6 bases of the junction left unmatched. The CDR3 here is CAWSVPSGGVYNEQFF. In nucleotides, the CDR3 is TGTGCCTGGAGTGTACCCAGCGGGGGGGTGTACAATGAGCAGTTCTTC.

This chain links TRBV7-9 with TRBJ2-3, with a weak D call TRBD1 (6 bases). V lost 4 bases and J 4 bases, leaving 21 bases between the germline ends. This CDR3 is 17 amino acids long. Germline V gene data show CDR1 as SEHNR and CDR2 as FQNEAQ (reference sequence). CDR3 sequence reads: CASSSPSGHSGPDTQYF. The CDR3 DNA reads as TGTGCCAGCAGCTCACCCTCGGGACATTCTGGGCCAGATACGCAGTATTTT.

This clone was seen a handful of times. The chain recombines TRBV5-4 with TRBJ1-5, with unresolved D. Germline V gives CDR1 SGHNT, CDR2 YYREEE (reference sequence). The CDR3 length is 15 residues. V shed 0 bases and J shed 2 bases, with 9 bases lying between them. CDR3 DNA sequence: TGTGCCAGCAGCTTGGGATTGGAGGGCAATCAGCCCCAGCATTTT. It codes for CASSLGLEGNQPQHF.